A selection of T cell receptor beta chains follows, all from one sample in a study of immune heterogeneity within non-small cell lung tumors. TCRdb used MiXCR to reprocess the multiplex PCR reads, holding one entry per CDR3 protein. The sample contains around 2,600 distinct CDR3 sequences, roughly 18% of which appear only once. The specimen sequenced was lung tumor tissue. These receptors were taken from a woman aged 45-60 years with non-small cell lung cancer. Both conserved end residues are part of each CDR3. The D gene is left open where the match is weak. The listing skips clone size in some rows; elsewhere it reads once, few, many or a size class.

j_gene | v_gene | d_gene | abundance | CDR3aa | CDR3nt
TRBJ2-3 | TRBV3-1 | NA | NA | CASSQVGADTQYF | TGTGCCAGCAGCCAAGTAGGCGCAGATACGCAGTATTTT
TRBJ1-5 | TRBV20-1 | NA | medium-sized | CSAREGRTDPNQPQHF | TGCAGTGCTAGAGAGGGTCGGACAGATCCCAATCAGCCCCAGCATTTT
TRBJ1-6 | TRBV4-1 | TRBD1 | NA | CASSRGTGGGSLHF | TGCGCCAGCAGCCGAGGGACAGGTGGAGGGTCCCTCCACTTT
TRBJ2-7 | TRBV20-1 | NA | medium-sized | CSAGEDWPGYEQYF | TGCAGTGCTGGGGAGGATTGGCCGGGGTACGAGCAGTACTTC
TRBJ2-7 | TRBV5-1 | NA | medium-sized | CASSDLAKSWEQYF | TGCGCCAGCAGCGACCTAGCGAAGTCCTGGGAGCAGTACTTC
TRBJ1-5 | TRBV19 | NA | medium-sized | CASSVSGSSYSNQPQHF | TGTGCCAGCAGCGTCTCCGGCAGTAGTTATAGCAATCAGCCCCAGCATTTT
TRBJ1-2 | TRBV2 | NA | medium-sized | CASSEPRGGYTF | TGTGCCAGCAGTGAACCTAGGGGGGGCTACACCTTC
TRBJ2-5 | TRBV9 | TRBD2 | few | CASSPQGGGSQETQYF | TGTGCCAGCAGCCCACAGGGCGGGGGGTCCCAAGAGACCCAGTACTTC
TRBJ2-1 | TRBV5-5 | NA | NA | CASSLEAGTYNEQFF | TGTGCCAGCAGCTTGGAGGCAGGGACCTACAATGAGCAGTTCTTC
TRBJ1-4 | TRBV7-7 | NA | NA | CASSLRRGEKLFF | TGTGCTAGCAGCTTACGACGAGGTGAAAAACTGTTTTTT
TRBJ2-1 | TRBV4-1 | TRBD1 | few | CASSRSPGQGLYNEQFF | TGCGCCAGCAGCCGGTCCCCGGGACAGGGGCTTTACAATGAGCAGTTCTTC
TRBJ2-7 | TRBV28 | TRBD2 | medium-sized | CASSFADPRTSVVGQYF | TGTGCCAGCAGTTTTGCCGACCCCCGAACTAGCGTCGTTGGCCAGTACTTC
TRBJ2-7 | TRBV11-1 | NA | medium-sized | CASSPSGQGSYEQYF | TGTGCCAGCAGCCCATCAGGCCAGGGGAGCTACGAGCAGTACTTC
TRBJ1-1 | TRBV19 | NA | medium-sized | CASTSRRATEAFF | TGTGCCAGTACCTCCAGGAGGGCCACTGAAGCTTTCTTT
TRBJ1-6 | TRBV6-1 | NA | medium-sized | CASSGTIGSPLHF | TGTGCCAGCAGCGGGACAATTGGATCACCCCTCCACTTT
TRBJ1-2 | TRBV20-1 | NA | medium-sized | CSARRGGAMGGYTF | TGCAGTGCTAGGAGGGGGGGGGCTATGGGGGGCTACACCTTC
TRBJ2-2 | TRBV25-1 | TRBD2 | medium-sized | CASSVGTSRTGELFF | TGTGCCAGCAGTGTTGGGACTAGCAGGACCGGGGAGCTGTTTTTT
TRBJ1-3 | TRBV5-1 | NA | NA | CASSPSRGGGYLGNTIYF | TGCGCCAGCAGCCCATCGAGGGGGGGAGGGTATCTGGGAAACACCATATATTTT
TRBJ1-4 | TRBV6-1 | TRBD1 | medium-sized | CASSKGTGGDEKLFF | TGTGCCAGCAGCAAGGGGACAGGGGGCGATGAAAAACTGTTTTTT
TRBJ1-1 | TRBV7-9 | NA | NA | CASSFDGSRGGAFF | TGTGCCAGCAGCTTCGATGGTAGTCGAGGTGGAGCTTTCTTT
TRBJ1-6 | TRBV24-1 | TRBD1 | medium-sized | CATSEGTGGSPLHF | TGTGCCACCAGTGAAGGGACAGGGGGCTCACCCCTCCACTTT
TRBJ2-5 | TRBV19 | NA | medium-sized | CASRQGGAETQYF | TGTGCCAGTAGACAGGGAGGCGCAGAGACCCAGTACTTC